The 23 T cell receptor beta chains below all came from one sample that was sequenced in a study of blood T cell repertoires in COVID-19. TCRdb keeps only in-frame clones here, not all; method: immunoSEQ multiplex PCR. The sample includes about 68,000 clones, 85% to 90% of them seen just once. The sequenced material came from peripheral blood. These receptor sequences come from a man aged 45-65 years with acute or convalescent COVID-19.

The sample holds a few counts of this clone. This chain links TRBV19 with TRBJ2-1, with D perhaps TRBD2 (5 bases). V lost 5 bases and J lost 8, with 16 bases in between. The germline V gene encodes CDR1 LNHDA and CDR2 SQIVND (reference sequence). This CDR3 region has 14 residues. The CDR3 sequence is CASSRWVGGDEQFF. The CDR3 coding sequence is TGTGCCAGTAGTCGATGGGTAGGAGGCGATGAGCAGTTCTTC.

The chain has TRBV10-2 and TRBJ1-1; tentative D call: TRBD1 (6 bases). V lost 6 bases to trimming and J lost 3 bases, with 11 bases between them. This CDR3 comprises 13 residues. CDR1 and CDR2 from the germline V gene are WSHSY and SAAADI. CDR3 DNA sequence: TGCGCCAGCAGCCGGACAGAAGACACTGAAGCTTTCTTT. Protein product: CASSRTEDTEAFF.

In DNA, the CDR3 is TGCGCCAGCAGCGTAGGACAGGCCTACGAGCAGTACTTC. As protein: CASSVGQAYEQYF. The chain carries TRBV5-1 and TRBJ2-7, with TRBD1 matching 7 bases. CDR1 SGHRS and CDR2 YFSETQ come from the germline V gene. This CDR3 has 13 residues. J gave up 2 bases and V 4 bases, and 3 bases lay outside the gene matches.

J is TRBJ2-1 and V is TRBV21-1; the table's TRBD2 call for D was not verified on the DNA. TRBV21-1 is annotated as a pseudogene. This CDR3 spans 13 amino acids. CDR3 residues: CASIRLTPSGQFF. The CDR3 DNA is TGTGCCAGCATAAGACTCACCCCATCGGGGCAGTTCTTC.

This chain joins TRBV13 and TRBJ2-7, with unresolved D. The germline V and J ends were trimmed by 5 bases and 5 bases, with 13 bases remaining between them. This CDR3 has 13 residues. Germline-derived CDR1 and CDR2 are PRHDT and FYEKMQ (reference sequence). The CDR3 reads CASSPIQSNEQYF. For the CDR3, the DNA is TGTGCCAGCAGCCCAATACAATCAAACGAGCAGTACTTC.

This clone was recorded a few times. This chain connects TRBV4-3 to TRBJ2-2; D is undetermined. CDR1 and CDR2 (germline): LGHNA, YSLEER. The V gene lost 0 bases and the J gene lost 0 bases, with 8 bases spanning the gap. The CDR3 loop spans 16 amino acids. Here the CDR3 DNA reads TGCGCCAGCAGCCAAGATACGGTTCCGAACACCGGGGAGCTGTTTTTT. Protein product: CASSQDTVPNTGELFF.

This clone was observed a handful of times. The chain joins TRBV6-5 to TRBJ2-7, with D possibly being TRBD2 (5 bases). V lost 0 bases and J 2 bases, leaving 11 bases between the germline ends. In germline, CDR1 is MNHEY, CDR2 SVGAGI. This CDR3 region has 15 residues. CDR3 DNA: TGTGCCAGCAGTTACTCGAATCTGGGAGCCTACGAGCAGTACTTC. Protein: CASSYSNLGAYEQYF.

This chain connects TRBV4-3 to TRBJ1-5, with 10 bases matching TRBD1. Per the germline V gene, CDR1 is LGHNA and CDR2 is YSLEER. The V and J ends lost 1 base and 11 bases, in that order; junction bases with no gene match: 8. This CDR3 comprises 15 residues. As DNA, the CDR3 is TGCGCCAGCAGCCAAGGACAGGGGGCAGGTTGGTCCCAGCATTTT. Translating it yields CASSQGQGAGWSQHF.

The CDR3 sequence is CASSRAHTSGSTYEQYF. In DNA, the CDR3 is TGTGCCAGTAGTCGGGCTCACACTAGCGGGAGTACCTACGAGCAGTACTTC. The rearrangement joins TRBV19 to TRBJ2-7; 11 bases match TRBD2. The CDR3 length is 17 residues. V was clipped by 5 bases and J by 2 bases; unmatched bases: 11. Germline lookup yields CDR1 LNHDA and CDR2 SQIVND (reference sequence).

The chain is built from TRBV28 and TRBJ1-5, with D uncertain. Germline loops: CDR1 MDHEN, CDR2 SYDVKM. V lost 5 bases to trimming and J lost 3 bases, with 8 bases between them. This CDR3 comprises 13 residues. DNA for the CDR3: TGTGCCAGCAGTGACGACAACAATCAGCCCCAGCATTTT. It encodes CASSDDNNQPQHF.

This clone was found a few times. The chain has TRBV2 and TRBJ1-2; tentative D call: TRBD1 (6 bases). The V end lost 3 bases, the J end lost 5 bases, and 13 bases lay between the germline ends. Germline-derived CDR1 and CDR2 are SNHLY and FYNNEI. This CDR3 comprises 14 residues. The CDR3 here is CASSERTAPYGYTF. The CDR3 coding sequence is TGTGCCAGCAGTGAGCGGACAGCGCCTTATGGCTACACCTTC.

The chain joins TRBV14 to TRBJ2-7, with 7 bases identical to TRBD2. The CDR3 sequence is 16 residues long. Germline loops: CDR1 SGHDN, CDR2 FVKESK. The trim removed 1 base at V and 6 bases at J, leaving 12 bases unmatched. CDR3 sequence: CASSQGWGGALAEQYF. The DNA for the CDR3 is TGTGCCAGCAGCCAAGGCTGGGGGGGAGCCCTGGCCGAGCAGTACTTC.

The gene calls are TRBV19 and TRBJ2-4; the match to TRBD2 covers 8 bases. The CDR3 length is 14 residues. The germline CDR1 and CDR2 sequences are LNHDA and SQIVND (reference sequence). V shed 7 bases and J 6 bases; nucleotides not matched to a gene: 8. The CDR3 coding sequence is TGTGCCAGTAAGGAGACTAGCGTTAGAAACATTCAGTACTTC. Its translation is CASKETSVRNIQYF.

This rearrangement joins TRBV7-2 to TRBJ1-4, with 8 bases that match TRBD1. CDR1 and CDR2 from the germline V gene are SGHTA and FQGNSA. The CDR3 is 15 residues long. With V trimmed by 7 bases and J by 5 bases, 9 bases remained unmatched. The CDR3 region is CASTPRQGPNEKLFF. CDR3 sequence (DNA): TGTGCCAGCACCCCCCGACAGGGGCCAAATGAAAAACTGTTTTTT.

This clone was seen just once. The chain uses TRBV7-9 and TRBJ2-7; 8 bases agree with TRBD1. The CDR3 extends over 15 amino acids. Per germline, CDR1 SEHNR and CDR2 FQNEAQ (reference sequence). J lost 3 bases, V lost 3 bases, and 7 bases had no gene match. The CDR3 nucleotides read TGTGCCAGCAGCTTCGACAGGGGATCGGTCTACGAGCAGTACTTC. Protein: CASSFDRGSVYEQYF.

This chain links TRBV24-1 with TRBJ2-1; tentative D call: TRBD1 (7 bases). CDR1 is KGHDR, CDR2 SFDVKD, per germline. Trimming stripped 7 bases from V and 3 bases from J, with 24 bases between. The CDR3 sequence is 18 residues long. The CDR3 protein is CATSPGQIGGSLYNEQFF. The CDR3 region has the DNA TGTGCCACCAGCCCGGGACAGATAGGGGGGAGCCTCTACAATGAGCAGTTCTTC.

The chain combines TRBV7-7 with TRBJ2-6, with D unresolved. CDR1 SSHAT and CDR2 FNYEAQ come from the germline V gene (reference sequence). CDR3 length: 11 residues. CDR3 residues: CARTGANVLTF. The CDR3 DNA follows: TGTGCTAGAACTGGGGCCAACGTCCTGACTTTC. The variable domain in full, completed from reference TRBV7-7 and TRBJ2-6, reads GAGVSQSPRYKVTKRGQDVTLRCDPISSHATLYWYQQALGQGPEFLTYFNYEAQPDKSGLPSDRFSAERPEGSISTLTIQRTEQRDSAMYRCARTGANVLTFGAGSRLTVL.

V and J are TRBV4-3 and TRBJ2-7, with TRBD2 identical over 8 bases. The germline CDR1 and CDR2 sequences are LGHNA and YSLEER. The CDR3 spans 17 residues. The junction had 11 bases not matched to a gene; V was cut back by 2 bases and J by 2 bases. CDR3 DNA: TGCGCCAGCAGCCAACCCACTGGACTAGCTGCTCCCTACGAGCAGTACGTC. The encoded protein is CASSQPTGLAAPYEQYV.

V is TRBV28 and J is TRBJ1-2; no definite D call. Trimming took 5 bases from V and 5 from J, leaving 9 bases between them. The CDR3 has 12 residues. Germline CDR1 is MDHEN and CDR2 is SYDVKM. The CDR3 nucleotides read TGTGCCAGCAGTATATTAGCTTATGGCTACACCTTC. Protein product: CASSILAYGYTF.

V is TRBV12-3 or TRBV12-4 and J is TRBJ2-2; the D is unclear. V was trimmed by 6 bases and J by 1 base, leaving 6 bases between them. CDR3 length equals 13 residues. The CDR3 coding sequence is TGTGCCAGCAGCCCGCGGAACACCGGGGAGCTGTTTTTT. This gives the protein CASSPRNTGELFF.

The chain joins TRBV5-1 to TRBJ1-2; TRBD1 aligns across 7 bases. V trimming: 0 bases; J trimming: 5 bases; junction bases outside the gene matches: 7. The V gene's germline CDR1 is SGHRS and CDR2 YFSETQ. This CDR3 comprises 15 residues. As DNA, the CDR3 is TGCGCCAGCAGCTTGGATACAGGGGTGGGGTATGGCTACACCTTC. Protein product: CASSLDTGVGYGYTF.

The genes are TRBV15 and TRBJ1-5; 7 nucleotides line up with TRBD1. Trimming removed 0 bases from V and 7 bases from J; junction bases left unmatched: 6. Germline CDR1 LNHNV, CDR2 YYDKDF (reference sequence). This CDR3 spans 15 amino acids. The CDR3 DNA reads as TGTGCCACCAGCAGAGACTCCTTACAGGGGCAGCCCCAGCATTTT. This gives the protein CATSRDSLQGQPQHF.

The J gene is TRBJ2-3, the V gene TRBV19, with TRBD2 matching over 11 bases. The CDR3 contains 16 residues. V lost 5 bases and J lost 4; bases outside the gene matches: 8. Germline V gene data show CDR1 as LNHDA and CDR2 as SQIVND (reference sequence). For the CDR3, the DNA is TGTGCCAGTAGTCCCTTTCTAGCGGGAGGAGCAGATACGCAGTATTTT. It encodes CASSPFLAGGADTQYF.